These T cell receptor beta chains were read from a single sample in a study of blood T cell repertoires in COVID-19. Clones were sequenced by immunoSEQ multiplex PCR, and TCRdb holds only the in-frame ones, with some missing. The sample contains about 90,000 clones, approximately 80% of which appear only once. Sequencing was done on a sample of peripheral blood. The receptors here all came from a woman of 80 years or more with active or convalescent COVID-19. Each CDR3 is given with its conserved first and last residue. D genes are given only for firm matches. A row's size may be missing; if present it is once, few, many or a size class.

-	TRBD2	TRBV6-2/TRBV6-3	TRBJ2-1	CASSLLAGKYNEQFF	TGTGCCAGCAGTTTACTAGCGGGGAAATACAATGAGCAGTTCTTC
-	TRBD2	TRBV28	TRBJ2-1	CASSFTIAGGGYNEQFF	TGTGCCAGCAGTTTTACGATAGCGGGAGGTGGCTACAATGAGCAGTTCTTC
-	TRBD2	TRBV5-8	TRBJ2-7	CASGMTSGLSYEQYF	TGTGCCAGCGGGATGACTAGCGGATTGTCCTACGAGCAGTACTTC
-	-	TRBV29-1	TRBJ2-1	CSVGGPGTNAGEQFF	TGCAGCGTCGGGGGGCCGGGGACCAATGCGGGTGAGCAGTTCTTC
-	TRBD1	TRBV7-6	TRBJ1-6	CASRTGVTYNSPLHF	TGTGCCAGCAGGACAGGGGTAACCTATAATTCACCCCTCCACTTT
-	-	TRBV7-2	TRBJ2-2	CASSLGQATGELFF	TGTGCCAGCAGCTTAGGACAGGCCACCGGGGAGCTGTTTTTT
few	-	TRBV5-4	TRBJ2-7	CASSGGDRPYEQYF	TGTGCCAGCAGCGGGGGGGACAGGCCCTACGAGCAGTACTTC
-	-	TRBV12-3/TRBV12-4	TRBJ1-2	CASRRQNYGYTF	TGTGCCAGCAGGAGACAGAACTATGGCTACACCTTC
-	-	TRBV12-3/TRBV12-4	TRBJ1-1	CASTGTGTEAFF	TGTGCCAGCACCGGGACTGGCACTGAAGCTTTCTTT
-	-	TRBV6-1	TRBJ2-7	CASSEPYEQYF	TGTGCCAGCAGTGAACCTTACGAGCAGTACTTC
once	-	TRBV28	TRBJ1-1	CASSFGSGGLTEAFF	TGTGCCAGCAGTTTTGGCTCCGGAGGTCTCACTGAAGCTTTCTTT
few	-	TRBV6-2/TRBV6-3	TRBJ2-1	CASSYAPGAAYNEQFF	TGTGCCAGCAGTTACGCCCCGGGAGCGGCCTACAATGAGCAGTTCTTC
-	-	TRBV19	TRBJ1-3	CASSIFWAPQGLSGNTIYF	TGTGCCAGTAGTATTTTTTGGGCCCCACAGGGCCTCTCTGGAAACACCATATATTTT
-	-	TRBV25-1	TRBJ1-4	CASSDPFRGGAEKLFF	TGTGCCAGCAGTGACCCGTTCAGGGGTGGGGCTGAAAAACTGTTTTTT
-	TRBD2	TRBV5-1	TRBJ2-7	CASSDGSGGLTYEQYF	TGCGCCAGCAGCGACGGAAGCGGGGGCCTAACCTACGAGCAGTACTTC
once	-	TRBV13	TRBJ1-3	CASSRPRASGNTIYF	TGTGCCAGCAGCCGACCCAGGGCATCTGGAAACACCATATATTTT
-	-	TRBV29-1	TRBJ1-1	CSVGQVMNTEAFF	TGCAGCGTTGGACAAGTCATGAACACTGAAGCTTTCTTT
-	TRBD2	TRBV5-6	TRBJ2-1	CASSLVASGSDEQFF	TGTGCCAGCAGCTTGGTGGCTAGCGGGTCCGATGAGCAGTTCTTC
-	-	TRBV6-5	TRBJ1-1	CASSQTGMNTEAFF	TGTGCCAGCAGTCAGACGGGGATGAACACTGAAGCTTTCTTT
-	TRBD1	TRBV27	TRBJ1-5	CASSLGFGQGEDQPQHF	TGTGCCAGCAGTTTAGGGTTCGGACAGGGGGAAGACCAGCCCCAGCATTTT
once	-	TRBV7-2	TRBJ2-7	CASSLSGSNYEQYF	TGTGCCAGCAGCTTAAGCGGGTCTAACTACGAGCAGTACTTC
once	TRBD1	TRBV6-5	TRBJ2-7	CATTAWDRDYEQYF	TGTGCCACCACAGCCTGGGACAGGGACTACGAGCAGTACTTC
-	-	TRBV6-2/TRBV6-3	TRBJ1-5	CASSYSISQPQHF	TGTGCCAGCAGTTACTCAATAAGCCAGCCCCAGCATTTT
-	-	TRBV2	TRBJ1-1	CASGGFGANTEAFF	TGTGCCAGCGGAGGGTTTGGAGCGAACACTGAAGCTTTCTTT
-	-	TRBV9	TRBJ2-3	CASSVVEGTQYF	TGTGCCAGCAGCGTAGTTGAGGGTACGCAGTATTTT
-	-	TRBV9	TRBJ1-2	CASSPHGVSYGYTF	TGTGCCAGCAGCCCGCACGGGGTTTCCTATGGCTACACCTTC
-	-	TRBV4-1	TRBJ2-7	CASSQSPSSGTYEQYF	TGCGCCAGCAGCCAAAGCCCCTCTTCGGGTACCTACGAGCAGTACTTC
-	-	TRBV28	TRBJ2-1	CASCSRLPYNEQFF	TGTGCCAGCTGCAGCAGGCTGCCGTACAATGAGCAGTTCTTC
-	TRBD2	TRBV27	TRBJ2-5	CASRILAGGPVETQYF	TGTGCCAGCAGAATTCTAGCGGGAGGGCCGGTAGAGACCCAGTACTTC
-	TRBD1	TRBV6-5	TRBJ2-7	CASSYKRGQGVEQYF	TGTGCCAGCAGTTACAAGAGAGGACAGGGTGTCGAGCAGTACTTC
-	TRBD2	TRBV7-2	TRBJ2-1	CASSLGLAGYEQFF	TGTGCCAGCAGCTTGGGACTAGCGGGGTATGAGCAGTTCTTC
-	-	TRBV9	TRBJ1-1	CASSVDQGSNTEAFF	TGTGCCAGCAGCGTAGACCAGGGCTCCAACACTGAAGCTTTCTTT
-	TRBD1	TRBV5-6	TRBJ1-2	CASSSYRDRGVAGYTF	TGTGCCAGCAGCTCGTACCGGGACAGGGGGGTGGCTGGCTACACCTTC
-	-	TRBV19	TRBJ1-3	CASSIDGTANGNTIYF	TGTGCCAGTAGTATAGATGGTACAGCCAATGGAAACACCATATATTTT
-	-	TRBV19	TRBJ1-6	CASSMGGALHF	TGTGCCAGTAGTATGGGCGGGGCCCTCCACTTT
-	-	TRBV7-2	TRBJ1-3	CASSLGRGRATIYF	TGTGCCAGCAGCTTAGGTAGGGGTAGAGCCACCATATATTTT